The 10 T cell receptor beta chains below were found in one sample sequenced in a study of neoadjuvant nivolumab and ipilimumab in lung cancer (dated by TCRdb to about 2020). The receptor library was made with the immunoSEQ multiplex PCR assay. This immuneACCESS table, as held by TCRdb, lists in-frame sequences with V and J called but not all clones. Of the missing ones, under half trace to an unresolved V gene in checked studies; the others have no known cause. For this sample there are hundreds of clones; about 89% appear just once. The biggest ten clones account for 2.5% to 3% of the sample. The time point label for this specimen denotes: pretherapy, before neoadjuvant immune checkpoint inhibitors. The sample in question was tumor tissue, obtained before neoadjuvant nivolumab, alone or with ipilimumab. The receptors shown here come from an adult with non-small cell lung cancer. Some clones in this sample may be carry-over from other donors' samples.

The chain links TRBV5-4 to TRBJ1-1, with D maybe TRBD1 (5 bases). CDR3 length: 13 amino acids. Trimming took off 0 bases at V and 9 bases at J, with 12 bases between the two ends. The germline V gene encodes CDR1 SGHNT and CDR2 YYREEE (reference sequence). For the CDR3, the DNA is TGTGCCAGCAGCTTGGAGGCGGGGACTAAAGCTTTCTTT. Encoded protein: CASSLEAGTKAFF.

CDR3: CASSSPGTGHNEQFF. The CDR3 DNA reads TGTGCCAGCAGTTCCCCCGGGACTGGCCACAATGAGCAGTTCTTC. The J gene is TRBJ2-1, the V gene TRBV6-5; possibly TRBD2 for D (6 bases). Germline CDR1 is MNHEY and CDR2 is SVGAGI. This CDR3 contains 15 residues. V was cut by 4 bases and J by 5 bases, with 15 bases left in between.

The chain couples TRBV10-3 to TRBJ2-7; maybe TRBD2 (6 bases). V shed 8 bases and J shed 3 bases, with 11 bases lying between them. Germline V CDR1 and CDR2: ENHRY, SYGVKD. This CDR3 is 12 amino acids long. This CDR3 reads CAISGLGYEQYF. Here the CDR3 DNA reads TGTGCCATCTCGGGACTCGGCTACGAGCAGTACTTC.

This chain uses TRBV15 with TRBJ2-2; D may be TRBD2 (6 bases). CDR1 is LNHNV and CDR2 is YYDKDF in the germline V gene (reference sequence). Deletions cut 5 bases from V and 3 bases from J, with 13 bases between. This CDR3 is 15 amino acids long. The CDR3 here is CATSRRLGDTGELFF. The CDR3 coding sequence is TGTGCCACCAGCCGCAGACTAGGGGACACCGGGGAGCTGTTTTTT.

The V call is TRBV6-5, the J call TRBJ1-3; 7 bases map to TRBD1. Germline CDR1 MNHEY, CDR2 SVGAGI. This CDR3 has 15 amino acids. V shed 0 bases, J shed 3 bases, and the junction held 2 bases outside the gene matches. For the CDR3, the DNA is TGTGCCAGCAGTTACTCGCGGGACAGTGGAAACACCATATATTTT. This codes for CASSYSRDSGNTIYF.

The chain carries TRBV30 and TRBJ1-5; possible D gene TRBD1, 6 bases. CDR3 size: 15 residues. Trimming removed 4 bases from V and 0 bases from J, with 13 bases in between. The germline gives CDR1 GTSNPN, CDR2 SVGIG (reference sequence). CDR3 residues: CAWTIGGGSNQPQHF. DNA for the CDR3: TGTGCCTGGACGATTGGAGGGGGTAGCAATCAGCCCCAGCATTTT.

DNA of the CDR3: TGTGCCAGCAGTCCCGGGACAGCAGATCCAGGCTACACCTTC. This sequence encodes CASSPGTADPGYTF. The J gene is TRBJ1-2, the V gene TRBV6-6; 7 nucleotides line up with TRBD1. The CDR3 consists of 14 residues. The germline gives CDR1 MNHNY, CDR2 SVGAGI (reference sequence). V lost 5 bases to trimming and J lost 8 bases; unmatched junction nucleotides: 11.

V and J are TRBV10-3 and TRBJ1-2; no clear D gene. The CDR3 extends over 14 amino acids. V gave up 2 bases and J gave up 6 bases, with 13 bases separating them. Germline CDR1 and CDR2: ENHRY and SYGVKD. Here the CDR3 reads CAISEPDTGNGYTF. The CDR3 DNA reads TGTGCCATCAGTGAGCCCGACACGGGAAATGGCTACACCTTC.

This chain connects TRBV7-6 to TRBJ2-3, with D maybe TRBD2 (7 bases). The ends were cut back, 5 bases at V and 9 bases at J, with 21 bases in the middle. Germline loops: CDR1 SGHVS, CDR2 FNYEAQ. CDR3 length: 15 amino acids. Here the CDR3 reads CASSPGTEKGGTQYF. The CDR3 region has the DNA TGTGCCAGCAGCCCTGGGACTGAAAAGGGGGGGACGCAGTATTTT.

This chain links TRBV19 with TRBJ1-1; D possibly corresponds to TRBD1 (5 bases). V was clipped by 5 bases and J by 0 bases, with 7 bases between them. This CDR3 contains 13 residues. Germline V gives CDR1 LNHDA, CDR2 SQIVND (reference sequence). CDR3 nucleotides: TGTGCCAGTAGTGACAGATTGAACACTGAAGCTTTCTTT. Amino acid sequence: CASSDRLNTEAFF.